This T cell receptor beta chain derives from a study of OX40 agonist ivuxolimab in advanced cancers. General observations from the study: Among the lowest peripheral clonal expansion occurred in 0.1-3.0 mg/kg partial responders.

TCRdb's copy holds only in-frame clones and misses some; the assay was immunoSEQ multiplex PCR. Among about 78,000 clones listed, about 91% were seen once. Deletions cut 3 bases from V and 2 bases from J, with 14 bases between. This CDR3 has 16 residues. Germline V gives CDR1 KGHSH, CDR2 LQKENI. This clone has a single count. The antigen is not known. The chain employs TRBV18 and TRBJ2-1; D is tentatively TRBD1 or TRBD2 (5 bases each). Sequencing was performed on CD4+ or CD8+ T cells sorted from blood, taken in a trial of the OX40 agonist ivuxolimab. The TCR originated in an adult with an advanced solid tumor such as melanoma, head and neck, liver or kidney cancer. CDR3 region: CASSPRGQGPYNEQFF. CDR3 coding DNA: TGTGCCAGCTCACCGAGGGGCCAGGGCCCCTACAATGAGCAGTTCTTC. Drawing the rest from reference TRBV18 and TRBJ2-1, the complete variable domain is NAGVMQNPRHLVRRRGQEARLRCSPMKGHSHVYWYRQLPEEGLKFMVYLQKENIIDESGMPKERFSAEFPKEGPSILRIQQVVRGDSAAYFCASSPRGQGPYNEQFFGPGTRLTVL.